This T cell receptor beta chain was profiled in a study of blood T cell repertoires in COVID-19. At the level of the study: Italy, Spain and the United States were the sources of the convalescent and acute COVID-19 samples. T cells, B-cell-depleted T cells, or PBMCs supplied cDNA or gDNA.

The repertoire was sequenced with immunoSEQ multiplex PCR; TCRdb's copy has only in-frame clones and lacks some. The sample records hundreds of thousands of clones, around 89% being singletons. The CDR3 length is 13 residues. V was pared by 5 bases and J by 4 bases, with 3 bases of the junction left unmatched. CDR1 and CDR2 from the germline V gene are MDHEN and SYDVKM. Seattle's cohort entered during active infection and was followed longitudinally. The source material was peripheral blood. The rearrangement uses TRBV28 and TRBJ1-2; TRBD1 aligns across 8 bases. The sequence was obtained from a woman aged 50 to 60 with COVID-19, enrolled during active disease. The CDR3 nucleotides read TGTGCCAGCAGTCGACAGGGGTTCTATGGCTACACCTTC. This sequence encodes CASSRQGFYGYTF.